Listed below are T cell receptor beta chains from one sample, sequenced in a study of beta chain features in type 1 diabetes. Clones were read by immunoSEQ multiplex PCR, and TCRdb kept only the in-frame ones, dropping some. The sample has about 320,000 clones, 12% to 15% seen once. Sequencing used central memory CD4+ T cells from blood. The receptors shown here come from a young man in good health. CDR3s include the opening cysteine and the closing phenylalanine or tryptophan. The D gene is left open where the match is weak. Expanded clones get a size class; other rows say once, few or many, or leave the size out.

NA	TRBV21-1	TRBJ2-1	NA	TGTGCCAGCACCCGAAAGCGGGAGGAAAATGAGCAGTTCTTC	CASTRKREENEQFF
NA	TRBV4-1	TRBJ2-1	few	TGCGCCAGCAGCTCAGAGCGGTACAATGAGCAGTTCTTC	CASSSERYNEQFF
NA	TRBV11-3	TRBJ2-7	few	TGTGCCAGCAGCGTACCGGGACGGAAAGTTTCCTACGAGCAGTACTTC	CASSVPGRKVSYEQYF
NA	TRBV19	TRBJ1-1	few	TGTGCCAGTAGTATGGTTAGGGCTGAGGTTTTCTTT	CASSMVRAEVFF
NA	TRBV7-3	TRBJ2-6	many	TGTGCCAGCAGCTTGTCTGGTTCTGGGGCCAACGTCCTGACTTTC	CASSLSGSGANVLTF
NA	TRBV2	TRBJ2-6	few	TGTGCCAGCCCCAAGGGAACTGGGGCCAACGTCCTGACTTTC	CASPKGTGANVLTF
NA	TRBV7-9	TRBJ2-6	NA	TGTGCCAGCAGCAGCTCCTCTGGGGCCAACGTCCTGACTTTC	CASSSSSGANVLTF
NA	TRBV5-1	TRBJ2-3	NA	TGCGCCAGCAGCTTGGAGAGGGGGAGTAGCACAGATACGCAGTATTTT	CASSLERGSSTDTQYF
TRBD2	TRBV9	TRBJ2-1	few	TGTGCCAGCAGCGTAGATCTAGCGGGCTACAATGAGCAGTTCTTC	CASSVDLAGYNEQFF
NA	TRBV21-1	TRBJ2-7	few	TGTGCCAGCAGCTTAGTTCGGGGCGACGAGCAGTACTTC	CASSLVRGDEQYF
NA	TRBV6-5	TRBJ2-5	NA	TGTGCCAGCTCGCATCAAGCGGGCCAAGAGACCCAGTACTTC	CASSHQAGQETQYF
NA	TRBV5-1	TRBJ1-4	few	TGCGCCAGCAGCTTGCAGGGAAGGTCGACTAATGAAAAACTGTTTTTT	CASSLQGRSTNEKLFF
TRBD2	TRBV7-8	TRBJ2-1	many	TGTGCCAGCAACCCTAGCGGGGGTATGTACAATGAGCAGTTCTTC	CASNPSGGMYNEQFF
NA	TRBV7-9	TRBJ2-3	NA	TGTGCCAGCAGCGTCTCAAGACACACAGATACGCAGTATTTT	CASSVSRHTDTQYF
NA	TRBV28	TRBJ2-1	few	TGTGCCAGCAGTCCTCCGCTGGCCGTGCGGGGTGAGCAGTTCTTC	CASSPPLAVRGEQFF
NA	TRBV7-8	TRBJ2-2	few	TGTGCCAGCAGCTTAGAAGGGCCCGGGGAGCTGTTTTTT	CASSLEGPGELFF
TRBD1	TRBV7-9	TRBJ1-5	few	TGTGCCAGCAGCCCAGGGGGCGCGGTTCAGCCCCAGCATTTT	CASSPGGAVQPQHF
TRBD2	TRBV7-3	TRBJ2-3	NA	TGTGCCAGCAGCTTAGCCACTAGCGGGAGGGCCGGGACAGATACGCAGTATTTT	CASSLATSGRAGTDTQYF
NA	TRBV27	TRBJ2-2	many	TGTGCCAGCAGTTTAATTACCGGGGAGCTGTTTTTT	CASSLITGELFF
NA	TRBV5-4	TRBJ1-1	few	TGTGCCAGCAGCGGGGACCCGGGGAGGAGGAACACTGAAGCTTTCTTT	CASSGDPGRRNTEAFF
NA	TRBV10-3	TRBJ1-1	few	TGTGCCATCAGTGGGTCAAGCATGAACACTGAAGCTTTCTTT	CAISGSSMNTEAFF
NA	TRBV19	TRBJ1-2	many	TGTGCCAGTAGTTCAGTGGATGTGTATGGCTACACCTTC	CASSSVDVYGYTF
TRBD1	TRBV12-5	TRBJ2-5	NA	TGTGCTAGTGGTTTCGCAGGGGGCGCAAGCCAAGAGACCCAGTACTTC	CASGFAGGASQETQYF
NA	TRBV4-3	TRBJ2-5	few	TGCGCCAGCAGCCAAGGACACCGTTCAGGGACCCAGTACTTC	CASSQGHRSGTQYF
NA	TRBV27	TRBJ1-2	few	TGTGCCAGCAGTTTATCGGGTAACGGCTACACCTTC	CASSLSGNGYTF
TRBD2	TRBV19	TRBJ2-3	few	TGTGCCAGTAGAGGACCAGCGGGGGCCACAGATACGCAGTATTTT	CASRGPAGATDTQYF
NA	TRBV5-1	TRBJ1-1	few	TGCGCCAGCAGCTTTACAGGGAACACTGAAGCTTTCTTT	CASSFTGNTEAFF